The clone carrying this TCR beta chain ranks as medium-sized (0.01 to 0.1%) in terms of frequency. Its cognate antigen is unknown. Each sample's input was approximately 270 ng genomic DNA, 38,000 or so genome equivalents. The data are from a study of T cell clusters in autoimmune cytopenias. Study observations and caveats: Healthy donors had approximately 2.9-fold more exclusive TRB clusters than active autoimmune hepatitis patients.

Multiplex touch-down PCR amplified TRB using TRB-A and TRB-B pools in one tube. Each CDR3 protein gets one entry in TCRdb, which reprocessed the multiplex PCR reads and gives no DNA. The sample yields 2,500 to 3,500 distinct CDR3 sequences, of which the top ten take up less than 14%. The CDR3 covers 15 residues. CDR1 is SGHTA and CDR2 is FQGNSA in the germline V gene. The sample consisted of peripheral blood. The clonotype originates from a human donor with an autoimmune cytopenia or autoimmune hepatitis (not recorded which). The chain links TRBV7-2 to TRBJ2-3. CDR3 sequence: CASSLAVAGTDTQYF.